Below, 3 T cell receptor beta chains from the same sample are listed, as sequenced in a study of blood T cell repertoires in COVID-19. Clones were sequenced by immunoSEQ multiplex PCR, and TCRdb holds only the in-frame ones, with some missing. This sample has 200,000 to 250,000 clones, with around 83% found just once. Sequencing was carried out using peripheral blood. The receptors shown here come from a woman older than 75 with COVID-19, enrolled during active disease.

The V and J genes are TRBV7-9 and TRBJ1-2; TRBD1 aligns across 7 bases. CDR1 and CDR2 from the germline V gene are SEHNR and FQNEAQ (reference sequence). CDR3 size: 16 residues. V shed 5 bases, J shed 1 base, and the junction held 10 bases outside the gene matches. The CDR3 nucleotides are TGTGCCAGCAGCCGCCTCGGGACAGCCCTTAACTATGGCTACACCTTC. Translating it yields CASSRLGTALNYGYTF.

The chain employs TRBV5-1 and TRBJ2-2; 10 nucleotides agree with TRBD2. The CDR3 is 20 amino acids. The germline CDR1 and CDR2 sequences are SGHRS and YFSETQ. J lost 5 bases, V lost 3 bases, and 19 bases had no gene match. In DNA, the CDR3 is TGCGCCAGCAGCTCCCCGGGACTAGCGCGCAGTCCCTATTTGACCGGGGAGCTGTTTTTT. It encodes CASSSPGLARSPYLTGELFF.

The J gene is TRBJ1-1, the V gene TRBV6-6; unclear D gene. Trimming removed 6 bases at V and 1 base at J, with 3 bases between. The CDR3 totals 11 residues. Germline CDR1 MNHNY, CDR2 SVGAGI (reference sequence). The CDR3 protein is CASRANTEAFF. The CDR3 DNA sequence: TGTGCCAGCAGGGCGAACACTGAAGCTTTCTTT.